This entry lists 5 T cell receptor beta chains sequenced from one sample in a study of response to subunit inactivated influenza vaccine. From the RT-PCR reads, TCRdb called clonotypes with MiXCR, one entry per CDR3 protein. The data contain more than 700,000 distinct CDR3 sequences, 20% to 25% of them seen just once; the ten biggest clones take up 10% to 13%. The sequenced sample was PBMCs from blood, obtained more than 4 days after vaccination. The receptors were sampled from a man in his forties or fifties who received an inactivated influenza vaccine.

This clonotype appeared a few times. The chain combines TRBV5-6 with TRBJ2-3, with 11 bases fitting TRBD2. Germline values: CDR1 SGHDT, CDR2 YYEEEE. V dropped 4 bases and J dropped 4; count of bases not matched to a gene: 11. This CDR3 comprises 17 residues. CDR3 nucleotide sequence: TGTGCCAGCAGCCCCCCACTAGCGGGAGTTCGGGCAGATACGCAGTATTTT. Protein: CASSPPLAGVRADTQYF.

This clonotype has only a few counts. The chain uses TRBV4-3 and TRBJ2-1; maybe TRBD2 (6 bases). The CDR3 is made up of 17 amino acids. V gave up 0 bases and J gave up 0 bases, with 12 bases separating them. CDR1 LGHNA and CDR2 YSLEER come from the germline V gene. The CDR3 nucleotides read TGCGCCAGCAGCCAAGATCGATTCGGGAGCTCCTACAATGAGCAGTTCTTC. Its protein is CASSQDRFGSSYNEQFF.

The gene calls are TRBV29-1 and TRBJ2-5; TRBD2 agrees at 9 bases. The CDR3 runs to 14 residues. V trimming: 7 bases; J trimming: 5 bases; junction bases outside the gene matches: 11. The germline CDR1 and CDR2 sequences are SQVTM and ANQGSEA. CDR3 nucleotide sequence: TGCAGCGGGTCCGGGACTAGCCACGGGGAGACCCAGTACTTC. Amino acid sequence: CSGSGTSHGETQYF.

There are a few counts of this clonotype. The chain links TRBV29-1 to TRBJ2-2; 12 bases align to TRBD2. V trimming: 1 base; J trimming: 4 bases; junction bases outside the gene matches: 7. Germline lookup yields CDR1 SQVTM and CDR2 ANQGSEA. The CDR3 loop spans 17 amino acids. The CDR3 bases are TGCAGCGTTGAAGGACTAGCGGGGGTGTCGGGCACCGGGGAGCTGTTTTTT. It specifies CSVEGLAGVSGTGELFF.

In nucleotides, the CDR3 is TGCAGTGCCCTACCTCAGAGCTCCTACAATGAGCAGTTCTTC. Encoded protein: CSALPQSSYNEQFF. The chain links TRBV20-1 to TRBJ2-1; no clear D gene. The CDR3 sequence is 14 residues long. CDR1 is DFQATT, CDR2 SNEGSKA, per germline (reference sequence). V lost 6 bases and J 0 bases, leaving 12 bases between the germline ends.